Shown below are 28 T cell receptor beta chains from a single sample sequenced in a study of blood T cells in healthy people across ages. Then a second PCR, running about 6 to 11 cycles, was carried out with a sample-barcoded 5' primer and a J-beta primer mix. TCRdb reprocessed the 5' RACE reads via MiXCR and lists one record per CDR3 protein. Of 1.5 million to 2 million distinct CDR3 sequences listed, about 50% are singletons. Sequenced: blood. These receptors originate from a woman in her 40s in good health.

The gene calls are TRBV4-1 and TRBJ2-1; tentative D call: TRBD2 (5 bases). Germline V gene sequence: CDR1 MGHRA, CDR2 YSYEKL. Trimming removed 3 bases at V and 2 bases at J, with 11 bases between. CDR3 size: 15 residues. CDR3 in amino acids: CASSQGESAYNEQFF. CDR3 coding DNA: TGCGCCAGCAGCCAGGGAGAGTCTGCCTACAATGAGCAGTTCTTC.

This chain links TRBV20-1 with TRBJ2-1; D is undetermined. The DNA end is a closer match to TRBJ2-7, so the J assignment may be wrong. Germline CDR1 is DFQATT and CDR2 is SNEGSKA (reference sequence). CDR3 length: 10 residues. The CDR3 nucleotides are TGCAGTGCTCCGTTCAATGAGCAGTACTTC. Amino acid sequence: CSAPFNEQYF.

CDR3 sequence (DNA): TGTGCCAGCTCCTCTAGCGGGTCAGTCGATGAGCAGTTCTTC. Translating it yields CASSSSGSVDEQFF. The chain couples TRBV25-1 to TRBJ2-1; 8 positions match TRBD2. Germline trimming cut 8 bases from V and 8 bases from J; bases unmatched to any gene: 11. The germline CDR1 and CDR2 sequences are MGHDK and SYGVNS. This CDR3 contains 14 residues.

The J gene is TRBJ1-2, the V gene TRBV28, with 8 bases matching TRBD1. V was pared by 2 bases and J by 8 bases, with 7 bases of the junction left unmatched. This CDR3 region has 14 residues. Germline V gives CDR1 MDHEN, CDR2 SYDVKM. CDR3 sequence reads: CASSLGTGHRGYTF. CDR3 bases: TGTGCCAGCAGTTTAGGGACAGGCCACCGAGGCTACACCTTC.

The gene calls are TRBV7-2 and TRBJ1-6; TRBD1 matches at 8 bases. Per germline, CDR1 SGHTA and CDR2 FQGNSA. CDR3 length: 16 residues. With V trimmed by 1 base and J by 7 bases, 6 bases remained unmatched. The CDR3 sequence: CASSLGQGLGNSPLHF. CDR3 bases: TGTGCCAGCAGCTTAGGACAGGGGCTAGGAAATTCACCCCTCCACTTT.

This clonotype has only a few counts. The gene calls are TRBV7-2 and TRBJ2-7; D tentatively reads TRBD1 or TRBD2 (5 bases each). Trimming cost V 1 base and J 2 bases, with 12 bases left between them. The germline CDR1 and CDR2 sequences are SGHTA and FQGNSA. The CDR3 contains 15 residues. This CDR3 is CASSLEGLAPYEQYF. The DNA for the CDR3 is TGTGCCAGCAGCTTAGAGGGGCTAGCTCCCTACGAGCAGTACTTC. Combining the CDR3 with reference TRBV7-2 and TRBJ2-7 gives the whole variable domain GAGVSQSPSNKVTEKGKDVELRCDPISGHTALYWYRQSLGQGLEFLIYFQGNSAPDKSGLPSDRFSAERTGGSVSTLTIQRTQQEDSAVYLCASSLEGLAPYEQYFGPGTRLTVT.

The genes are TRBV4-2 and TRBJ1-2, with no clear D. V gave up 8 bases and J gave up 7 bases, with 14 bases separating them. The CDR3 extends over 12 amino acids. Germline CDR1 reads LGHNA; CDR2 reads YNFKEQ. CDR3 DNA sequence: TGTGCCAGCTATACCCCAACTGGTGGCTACACCTTC. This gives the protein CASYTPTGGYTF.

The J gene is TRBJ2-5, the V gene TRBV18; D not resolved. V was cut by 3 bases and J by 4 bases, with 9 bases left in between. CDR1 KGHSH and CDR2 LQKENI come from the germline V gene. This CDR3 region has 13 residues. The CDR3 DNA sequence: TGTGCCAGCTCACCTGTTGGGCCAGAGACCCAGTACTTC. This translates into CASSPVGPETQYF.

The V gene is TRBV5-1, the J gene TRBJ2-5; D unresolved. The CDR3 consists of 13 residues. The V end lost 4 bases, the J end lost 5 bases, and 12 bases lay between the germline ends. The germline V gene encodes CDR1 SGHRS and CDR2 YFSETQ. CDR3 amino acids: CASSREVEETQYF. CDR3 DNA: TGCGCCAGCAGCCGCGAGGTAGAGGAGACCCAGTACTTC.

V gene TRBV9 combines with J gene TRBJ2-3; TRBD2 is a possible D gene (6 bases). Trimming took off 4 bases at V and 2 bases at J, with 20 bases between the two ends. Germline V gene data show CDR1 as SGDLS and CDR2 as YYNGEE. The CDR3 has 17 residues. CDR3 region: CASSKGGVSGFTDTQYF. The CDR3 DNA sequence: TGTGCCAGCAGCAAAGGAGGGGTTAGCGGCTTCACAGATACGCAGTATTTT.

CDR3 DNA sequence: TGCGCCAGCAGCCCCCATGGGGGGACCGGGGAGCTGTTTTTT. Encoded protein: CASSPHGGTGELFF. This rearrangement joins TRBV4-3 to TRBJ2-2, with D maybe TRBD2 (6 bases). CDR1 is LGHNA, CDR2 YSLEER, per germline. The CDR3 length is 14 residues. Trimming removed 4 bases from V and 5 bases from J, with 11 bases in between.

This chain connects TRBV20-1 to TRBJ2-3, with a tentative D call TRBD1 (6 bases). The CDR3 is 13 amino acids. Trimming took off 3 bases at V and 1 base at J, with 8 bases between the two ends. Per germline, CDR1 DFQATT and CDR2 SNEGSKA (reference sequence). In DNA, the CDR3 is TGCAGTGCTAGTTACAGGGGCACAGATACGCAGTATTTT. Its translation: CSASYRGTDTQYF.

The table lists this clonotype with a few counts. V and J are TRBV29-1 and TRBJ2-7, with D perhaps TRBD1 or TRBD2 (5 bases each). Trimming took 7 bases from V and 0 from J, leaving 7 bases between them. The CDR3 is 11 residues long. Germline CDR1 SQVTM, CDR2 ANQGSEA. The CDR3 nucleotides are TGCAGCGGGGGGAGCTCCTACGAGCAGTACTTC. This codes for CSGGSSYEQYF.

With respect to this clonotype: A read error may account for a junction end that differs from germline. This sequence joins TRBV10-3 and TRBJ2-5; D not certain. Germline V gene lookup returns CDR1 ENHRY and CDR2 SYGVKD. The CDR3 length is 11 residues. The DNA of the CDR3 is TGTGCCAACAGTATGCAAGAGACCCAGTACTTC. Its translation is CANSMQETQYF.

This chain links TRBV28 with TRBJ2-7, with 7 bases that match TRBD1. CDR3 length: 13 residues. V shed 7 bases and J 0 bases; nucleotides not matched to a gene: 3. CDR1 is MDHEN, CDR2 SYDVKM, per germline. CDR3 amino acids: CASIGTVSYEQYF. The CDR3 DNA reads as TGTGCCAGCATCGGGACAGTCTCCTACGAGCAGTACTTC.

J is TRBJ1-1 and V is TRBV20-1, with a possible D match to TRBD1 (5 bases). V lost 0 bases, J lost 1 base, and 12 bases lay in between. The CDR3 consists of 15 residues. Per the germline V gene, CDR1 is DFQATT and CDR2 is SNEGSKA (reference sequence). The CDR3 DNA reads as TGCAGTGCTAGAGATTGGGGCACACCGAACACTGAAGCTTTCTTT. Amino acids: CSARDWGTPNTEAFF.

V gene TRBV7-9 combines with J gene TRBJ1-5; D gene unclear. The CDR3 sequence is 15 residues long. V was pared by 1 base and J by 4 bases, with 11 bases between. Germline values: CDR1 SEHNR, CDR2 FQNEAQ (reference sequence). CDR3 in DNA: TGTGCCAGCAGCTTAGGGGTCAGCGAGAATCAGCCCCAGCATTTT. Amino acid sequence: CASSLGVSENQPQHF.

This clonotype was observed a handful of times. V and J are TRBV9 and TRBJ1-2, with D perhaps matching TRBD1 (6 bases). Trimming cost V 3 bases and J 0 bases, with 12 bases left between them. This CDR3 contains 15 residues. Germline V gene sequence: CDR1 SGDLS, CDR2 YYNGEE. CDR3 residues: CASSATGMANYGYTF. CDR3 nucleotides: TGTGCCAGCAGCGCTACAGGGATGGCTAACTATGGCTACACCTTC.

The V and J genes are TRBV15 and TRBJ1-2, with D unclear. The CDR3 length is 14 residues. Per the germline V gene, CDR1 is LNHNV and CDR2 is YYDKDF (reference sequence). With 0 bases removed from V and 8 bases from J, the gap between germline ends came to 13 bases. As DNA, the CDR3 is TGTGCCACCAGCAGAGAATCAGGTTCCAGAGGCTACACCTTC. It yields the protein CATSRESGSRGYTF.

Here the CDR3 reads CASRLDGPYGYTF. The CDR3 region has the DNA TGTGCCAGCAGACTAGACGGTCCCTATGGCTACACCTTC. This rearrangement joins TRBV9 to TRBJ1-2, with D hard to call. The CDR3 consists of 13 residues. Germline-derived CDR1 and CDR2 are SGDLS and YYNGEE. Between the trimmed V and J ends, which lost 5 bases and 4 bases, there was a span of 12 bases.

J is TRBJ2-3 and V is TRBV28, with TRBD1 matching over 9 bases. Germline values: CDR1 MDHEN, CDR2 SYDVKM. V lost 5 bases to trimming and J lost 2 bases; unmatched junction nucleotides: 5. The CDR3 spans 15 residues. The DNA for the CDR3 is TGTGCCAGCAGTACCGGGGACAGGGCCACAGATACGCAGTATTTT. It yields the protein CASSTGDRATDTQYF.

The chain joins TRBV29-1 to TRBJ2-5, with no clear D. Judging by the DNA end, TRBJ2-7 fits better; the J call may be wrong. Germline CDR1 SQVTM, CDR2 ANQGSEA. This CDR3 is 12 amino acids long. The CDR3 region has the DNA TGCAGCGTTGTGGCGGACTCCTACGAGCAGTACTTC. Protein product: CSVVADSYEQYF.

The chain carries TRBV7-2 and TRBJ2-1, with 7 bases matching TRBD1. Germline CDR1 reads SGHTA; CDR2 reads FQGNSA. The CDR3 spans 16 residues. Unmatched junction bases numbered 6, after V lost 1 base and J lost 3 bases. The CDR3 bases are TGTGCCAGCAGCTTAGGCGTGACAGGGATCTACAATGAGCAGTTCTTC. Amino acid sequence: CASSLGVTGIYNEQFF.

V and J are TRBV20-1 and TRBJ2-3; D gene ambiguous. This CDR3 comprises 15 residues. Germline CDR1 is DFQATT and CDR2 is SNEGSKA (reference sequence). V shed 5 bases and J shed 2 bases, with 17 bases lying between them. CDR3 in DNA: TGCAGTGCTTTCGGTCGTAGCCGACTCACAGATACGCAGTATTTT. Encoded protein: CSAFGRSRLTDTQYF.

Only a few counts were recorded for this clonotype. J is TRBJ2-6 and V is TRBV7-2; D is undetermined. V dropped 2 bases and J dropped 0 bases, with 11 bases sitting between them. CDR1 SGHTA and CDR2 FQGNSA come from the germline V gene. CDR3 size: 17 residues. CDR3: CASSLYFGSSGANVLTF. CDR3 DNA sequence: TGTGCCAGCAGCTTATACTTCGGTTCCTCTGGGGCCAACGTCCTGACTTTC.

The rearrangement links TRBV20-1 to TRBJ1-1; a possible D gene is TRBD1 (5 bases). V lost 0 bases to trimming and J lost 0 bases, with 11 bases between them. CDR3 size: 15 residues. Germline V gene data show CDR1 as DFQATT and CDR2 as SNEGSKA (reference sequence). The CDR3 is CSARDGGGVNTEAFF. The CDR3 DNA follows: TGCAGTGCTAGAGATGGGGGGGGTGTGAACACTGAAGCTTTCTTT.

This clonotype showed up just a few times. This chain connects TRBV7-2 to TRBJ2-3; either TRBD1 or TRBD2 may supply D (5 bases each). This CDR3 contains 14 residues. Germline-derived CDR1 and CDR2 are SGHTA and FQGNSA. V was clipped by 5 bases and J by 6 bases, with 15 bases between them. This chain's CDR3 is CASSGTLGGDTQYF. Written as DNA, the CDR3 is TGTGCCAGCAGCGGGACCCTCGGTGGGGATACGCAGTATTTT.

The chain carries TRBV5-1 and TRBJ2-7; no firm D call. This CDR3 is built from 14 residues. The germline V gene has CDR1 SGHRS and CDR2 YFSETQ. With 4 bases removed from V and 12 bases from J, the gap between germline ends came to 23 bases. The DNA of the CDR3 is TGCGCCAGCAGCCCCGGTGTCGCGATAGAGACCCGGTACTTC. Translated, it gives CASSPGVAIETRYF. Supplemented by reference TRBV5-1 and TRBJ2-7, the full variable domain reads KAGVTQTPRYLIKTRGQQVTLSCSPISGHRSVSWYQQTPGQGLQFLFEYFSETQRNKGNFPGRFSGRQFSNSRSEMNVSTLELGDSALYLCASSPGVAIETRYFGPGTRLTVT.